This record concerns one T cell receptor (beta chain) sequence. The source of the sample is a study of T cell changes during pregnancy in multiple sclerosis. Assay: immunoSEQ multiplex PCR; the TCRdb copy retains only in-frame clones and omits some. The sample holds 20,000 to 25,000 clones, 85% seen once. The CDR3 extends over 16 amino acids. CDR1 is MGHRA and CDR2 is YSYEKL in the germline V gene. V was cut by 4 bases and J by 0 bases, with 14 bases left in between. The receptor's source is a female donor in good health, enrolled as a control in a pregnancy study. The starting material was CD8+ T cells from peripheral blood mononuclear cells, obtained in the first trimester of pregnancy. The rearrangement joins TRBV4-1 to TRBJ2-3, with TRBD2 as a possible D gene (6 bases). CDR3 DNA: TGCGCCAGCAGCCCGGGGACTTCCTCTAGCACAGATACGCAGTATTTT. It specifies CASSPGTSSSTDTQYF.